A single sample gave rise to the 2 T cell receptor beta chains below, sequenced in a study of T cell responses to AZD1222 COVID-19 vaccine. Using immunoSEQ multiplex PCR, the repertoire was profiled, and TCRdb retains in-frame clones only, with some absent. Here the sample spans about 160,000 clones, around 90% being singletons. The starting material was peripheral blood, obtained 28 days after the second AZD1222 dose. The receptors here all came from an adult who received the AZD1222 COVID-19 vaccine.

V is TRBV5-4 and J is TRBJ2-3, with TRBD2 matching over 8 bases. V dropped 2 bases and J dropped 4; count of bases not matched to a gene: 12. Germline loops: CDR1 SGHNT, CDR2 YYREEE (reference sequence). There are 17 residues in the CDR3. CDR3 coding DNA: TGTGCCAGCAGCTTTCCCGGGACTAGGGGCCTCGCAGATACGCAGTATTTT. This codes for CASSFPGTRGLADTQYF.

V usage is TRBV19 and J usage is TRBJ1-2; 12 nucleotides align to TRBD1. Per the germline V gene, CDR1 is LNHDA and CDR2 is SQIVND (reference sequence). There are 16 residues in the CDR3. This chain's CDR3 is CASRGGTGGISYGYTF. CDR3 bases: TGTGCTTCTCGAGGCGGGACAGGGGGCATTTCGTATGGCTACACCTTC.